Listed below are T cell receptor beta chains from one sample, sequenced in a study of CD8+CD57+ T cells in acquired aplastic anemia. TCRdb reprocessed the reads with MiXCR, giving one entry per CDR3 protein. Of 150,000 to 200,000 distinct CDR3 sequences listed, around three fifths were seen once; the top ten hold 46%. The sequenced sample consisted of sorted CD4+, CD8+, or CD8+CD57+ T cells (not recorded which) from PBMCs. The receptors were sampled from a human donor with severe aplastic anemia or a healthy control (not recorded which). The CDR3 runs from the conserved cysteine through the conserved F or W. Fields, in order: clone size, D gene, V gene, J gene, CDR3 DNA, CDR3 protein. The D gene is left open where the match is weak. Rows may omit the clone size; those that give it use once, few, many or a size class.

-	TRBD2	TRBV20-1	TRBJ2-1	TGCAGTGCTACGATAGCGGGAGATTCCTACAATGAGCAGTTCTTC	CSATIAGDSYNEQFF
few	-	TRBV6-1	TRBJ1-5	TGTGCCAGCAGGCCCCCGGGGGATAGCAATCAGCCCCAGCATTTT	CASRPPGDSNQPQHF
once	-	TRBV10-3	TRBJ1-6	TGTGCCACATCTATGGACCGCGTTTCTAATTCACCCCTCCACTTT	CATSMDRVSNSPLHF
-	-	TRBV5-1	TRBJ1-1	TGCGCCAGCAGCTTAACAGGGCGCACTGAAGCTTTCTTT	CASSLTGRTEAFF
many	-	TRBV9	TRBJ1-4	TGTGCCAGCAGCGTAGAACCTCAGAGGGGGAATGAAAAACTGTTTTTT	CASSVEPQRGNEKLFF
few	TRBD1	TRBV25-1	TRBJ2-7	TGTGCCAGCAGTGTATCCCTGGGACAGGGTTTTCACGAGCAGTACTTC	CASSVSLGQGFHEQYF
-	-	TRBV7-9	TRBJ1-3	TGTGCCAGCAGCTTAGATCGAGGAAACACCATATATTTT	CASSLDRGNTIYF
many	TRBD1	TRBV12-3/TRBV12-4	TRBJ1-1	TGTGCCAGCACCGAGCAGGGGGTAAACACTGAAGCTTTCTTT	CASTEQGVNTEAFF
-	-	TRBV29-1	TRBJ2-3	TGCAGCGGGACTACAGGGAGTGGCACAGATACGCAGTATTTT	CSGTTGSGTDTQYF
-	TRBD1	TRBV7-2	TRBJ1-2	TGTGCCAGCAGATCCGGGACAGAAGAGATATATGGCTACACCTTC	CASRSGTEEIYGYTF
-	-	TRBV3-1	TRBJ1-1	TGTGCCAGCAGCCAAGGCCCCGGGGGGGGGCTGAACACTGAAGCTTTCTTT	CASSQGPGGGLNTEAFF
-	-	TRBV7-9	TRBJ2-7	TGTGCCAGCAGCTTAGACGGGGCCTTGACGTACTTC	CASSLDGALTYF
-	TRBD2	TRBV6-6	TRBJ2-3	TGTGCCAGCAGTTCCGGGACTAGTTCAACGCAGTATTTT	CASSSGTSSTQYF
-	-	TRBV13	TRBJ2-7	TGCGCCAGCAGCTTGGACAGCGTCTACGAGCAGTACTTC	CASSLDSVYEQYF
-	-	TRBV19	TRBJ2-7	TGTGCCAGTAGTATGTATGGGAGCTCCTACGAGCAGTACTTC	CASSMYGSSYEQYF
-	TRBD1	TRBV7-9	TRBJ1-6	TGTGCCGGCAGACAGGGGGAATTAAATAATTCACCCCTCCACTTT	CAGRQGELNNSPLHF
-	-	TRBV2	TRBJ2-6	TGTGCCAGCTTTGACCCGTACCCTTTCTCTGGGGCCAACGTCCTGACTTTC	CASFDPYPFSGANVLTF
-	-	TRBV20-1	TRBJ2-7	TGCAGTGCCCGGGGCCTCTTAAGCTACGAGCAGTACTTC	CSARGLLSYEQYF
-	TRBD1	TRBV19	TRBJ2-7	TGTGCCTTTATAGACAGGGGGCTTGGCGAGCAGTACTTC	CAFIDRGLGEQYF
-	-	TRBV7-8	TRBJ1-6	TGTGCCAGCAGCTTAGACGGCGGCGCCTCGACTCCCCTCCACTTT	CASSLDGGASTPLHF
many	-	TRBV7-9	TRBJ1-2	TGTGCCAGCAGCTTAAACGGCTACACCTTC	CASSLNGYTF
few	-	TRBV24-1	TRBJ2-1	TGTGCCACCAGTGACCGCACTAGGCGTGAGCAGTTCTTC	CATSDRTRREQFF
few	-	TRBV5-4	TRBJ1-1	TGTGCCAGCAGCATACAGGTGAACACTGAAGCTTTCTTT	CASSIQVNTEAFF
many	-	TRBV9	TRBJ2-1	TGTGCCAGCAGCGGGGGGGGGGCCTGGGAGCAGTTCTTC	CASSGGGAWEQFF
many	-	TRBV10-3	TRBJ1-1	TGTGCCATCAGTGAGTCAGCCCCCGGGGGGTTTGCTTTCTTT	CAISESAPGGFAFF
-	TRBD1	TRBV7-9	TRBJ1-4	TGTGCCAGCAGCTTAGGTCCGACAGGGCGAAACACTAATGAAAAACTGTTTTTT	CASSLGPTGRNTNEKLFF
many	-	TRBV25-1	TRBJ1-4	TGTGCCAGCACAATGGGCCCCCATGAAAAACTGTTTTTT	CASTMGPHEKLFF
-	-	TRBV11-3	TRBJ2-3	TGTGCCAGCAGCTTAGCGGGGCAGTCCACAGATACGCAGTATTTT	CASSLAGQSTDTQYF
-	-	TRBV5-1	TRBJ2-2	TGCGCCAGCAGCCCGGAACCACCCGGGGAGCTGTTTTTT	CASSPEPPGELFF
many	-	TRBV5-1	TRBJ2-3	TGCGCCAGCAGGAGCTCTAGCACAGATACGCAGTATTTT	CASRSSSTDTQYF
few	-	TRBV2	TRBJ2-7	TGTGCCAGCAAAGGACTTCCCAACTACGAGCAGTACTTC	CASKGLPNYEQYF
once	-	TRBV7-9	TRBJ2-4	TGTGCCAGCAGCTTAGACAGGGCCTCAAACATTCAGTACTTC	CASSLDRASNIQYF
-	-	TRBV2	TRBJ2-1	TGTGCCAGCAGTGAGGAGGGGGGCTTATCCTTATGGGGCAATGAGCAGTTCTTC	CASSEEGGLSLWGNEQFF
-	-	TRBV7-9	TRBJ1-5	TGTGCCAGCAGCTTAGCAACAGGGACGGGCCAGCCCCAGCATTTT	CASSLATGTGQPQHF
-	TRBD2	TRBV20-1	TRBJ2-3	TGCAGTGCTTCTCGTCGCGGGACTAGCGGGGGGACCACAGATACGCAGTATTTT	CSASRRGTSGGTTDTQYF
-	-	TRBV9	TRBJ1-3	TGTGCCAGCAGCGTAGCGGGCAGGAGAAGCTCTGGAAACACCATATATTTT	CASSVAGRRSSGNTIYF
once	-	TRBV19	TRBJ2-3	TGTGCCAGTAGTATATCGAGCAATACGCAGTATTTT	CASSISSNTQYF
once	TRBD1	TRBV12-3/TRBV12-4	TRBJ2-5	TGTGCCAGCAGTTTAGGACCAGGGGGAACGGGAGAGACCCAGTACTTC	CASSLGPGGTGETQYF
many	-	TRBV6-5	TRBJ1-1	TGTGCCAGCAGTTACTCGAACGGGGAGGCGAACACTGAAGCTTTCTTT	CASSYSNGEANTEAFF
-	TRBD1	TRBV24-1	TRBJ1-2	TGTGCCACCAGTGATTCGGGACAGGGGACAGGCTATGGCTACACCTTC	CATSDSGQGTGYGYTF
-	TRBD2	TRBV12-3/TRBV12-4	TRBJ2-1	TGTGCCAGCAGCTTAGTTAGCGGGAGCTACAATGAGCAGTTCTTC	CASSLVSGSYNEQFF
-	-	TRBV4-1	TRBJ2-7	TGCGCCAGCAGCCAAGTAGGAACAGGGAGGGACGAGCAGTACTTC	CASSQVGTGRDEQYF
few	TRBD2	TRBV2	TRBJ2-7	TGTGCCAGTTTTGCGACTAGCGGGAGCCCCAGAGGCGAGCAGTACTTC	CASFATSGSPRGEQYF
-	TRBD1	TRBV6-5	TRBJ2-2	TGTGCCAGCACCAAGGACAGGAGGAACACCGGGGAGCTGTTTTTT	CASTKDRRNTGELFF
many	TRBD2	TRBV3-1	TRBJ2-5	TGTGCCAGCAGCCAAGGCGGGACTAGCGGGGCTCGGGGAGAGACCCAGTACTTC	CASSQGGTSGARGETQYF
few	TRBD2	TRBV5-4	TRBJ2-5	TGTGCCAGCAGCGCAGGGACTACCCAAGAGACCCAGTACTTC	CASSAGTTQETQYF
many	-	TRBV30	TRBJ2-3	TGTGCCTGGAGTATCGACGATACGCAGTATTTT	CAWSIDDTQYF
-	-	TRBV10-3	TRBJ1-2	TGTGCCATCAGTGAGGCTACATCTGGCTACACCTTC	CAISEATSGYTF
-	-	TRBV7-9	TRBJ1-6	TGTGCCAGCAGCTTCAGTACAGATTCACCCCTCCACTTT	CASSFSTDSPLHF
-	-	TRBV10-3	TRBJ1-2	TGTGCCATCACTGGGGGGATTGGCTACACCTTC	CAITGGIGYTF
once	-	TRBV10-2	TRBJ2-1	TGCGCCAGCAGTCCCCCAGCAAATGAGCAGTTCTTC	CASSPPANEQFF
-	TRBD1	TRBV19	TRBJ1-1	TGTGCCAGTAGTATCACAGGGGGCACTGAAGCTTTCTTT	CASSITGGTEAFF
-	TRBD1	TRBV24-1	TRBJ1-1	TGTGCCACCAGAGGGCAGGGGGCAAGCACTGAAGCTTTCTTT	CATRGQGASTEAFF
few	TRBD1	TRBV10-3	TRBJ1-1	TGTGCCATCAGTGGACAGGGCGATGAAGCTTTCTTT	CAISGQGDEAFF